These 20 T cell receptor beta chains came from one sample sequenced in a study of shared clonotypes between healthy human individuals. Clones were read by immunoSEQ multiplex PCR, and TCRdb kept only the in-frame ones, dropping some. The table has 2 million to 3 million clones, 93% seen once. The sample consisted of naive CD4+ T cells from PBMCs. Regarding subset: CD45RA+ positively selected. These receptors were obtained from a man between 18 and 29 years old in good health. Some clones in this sample may be carry-over from other donors' samples.

This clone appeared a single time. The gene calls are TRBV28 and TRBJ2-1; 8 bases are a match to TRBD1. Germline CDR1 MDHEN, CDR2 SYDVKM. This CDR3 spans 13 amino acids. J lost 14 bases, V lost 2 bases, and 8 bases had no gene match. The CDR3, as DNA: TGTGCCAGCAGTTTACGGACAGGGCAGGAGAAGTTCTTC. Translating gives CASSLRTGQEKFF.

Comment on this clone: The sample carries other DNA sequences with the same CDR3. The rearrangement uses TRBV5-6 and TRBJ2-3; 8 bases fit TRBD2. Germline-derived CDR1 and CDR2 are SGHDT and YYEEEE. V was pared by 0 bases and J by 6 bases, with 6 bases of the junction left unmatched. The CDR3 consists of 15 residues. Here the CDR3 DNA reads TGTGCCAGCAGCTTGGGAACAGCGGGAGCGGATACGCAGTATTTT. Amino acids: CASSLGTAGADTQYF.

On this clone: Other DNA sequences of this sample code for an identical CDR3. V gene TRBV4-1 combines with J gene TRBJ2-3, with D unresolved. There are 12 residues in the CDR3. V lost 0 bases to trimming and J lost 6 bases, with 4 bases between them. Germline assignment: CDR1 MGHRA and CDR2 YSYEKL. CDR3 in DNA: TGCGCCAGCAGCCAAGAAGGGGATACGCAGTATTTT. Its translation is CASSQEGDTQYF.

This chain links TRBV2 with TRBJ2-3; TRBD2 agrees at 7 bases. This CDR3 has 17 amino acids. The junction had 7 bases not matched to a gene; V was cut back by 1 base and J by 0 bases. The germline V gene encodes CDR1 SNHLY and CDR2 FYNNEI. This chain's CDR3 is CASSEGRPGLSTDTQYF. Here the CDR3 DNA reads TGTGCCAGCAGTGAAGGTCGCCCGGGACTAAGCACAGATACGCAGTATTTT.

The chain links TRBV6-5 to TRBJ1-2; 8 bases match TRBD1. The V gene end was trimmed by 7 bases and the J gene end by 6 bases; junction bases not matched to a gene: 10. Germline assignment: CDR1 MNHEY and CDR2 SVGAGI. The length of the CDR3 is 14 residues. CDR3 sequence (DNA): TGTGCCAGCACTATAAAGACAGGGGCAAATGGCTACACCTTC. Translation: CASTIKTGANGYTF.

The J gene is TRBJ2-2, the V gene TRBV18; TRBD1 is a possible D gene (5 bases). The V end lost 2 bases, the J end lost 0 bases, and 10 bases lay between the germline ends. The CDR3 is made up of 16 amino acids. Germline V gene sequence: CDR1 KGHSH, CDR2 LQKENI. The CDR3 here is CASSPKQVPNTGELFF. DNA for the CDR3: TGTGCCAGCTCACCAAAACAGGTCCCGAACACCGGGGAGCTGTTTTTT.

As concerns this clone: The same CDR3 also results from other DNA sequences found in this sample. The chain recombines TRBV27 with TRBJ2-3; possibly TRBD1 or TRBD2 for D (5 bases each). Germline V gene data show CDR1 as MNHEY and CDR2 as SMNVEV (reference sequence). The V and J ends lost 3 bases and 3 bases respectively, with 10 bases between them. The CDR3 totals 14 residues. CDR3 bases: TGTGCCAGCAGTTTTGGGGGATTTACAGATACGCAGTATTTT. It encodes CASSFGGFTDTQYF.

Remarks on this clone: Distinct nucleotide sequences in the sample also encode this CDR3. The chain is built from TRBV11-2 and TRBJ2-3; 9 positions agree with TRBD1. J gave up 6 bases and V 4 bases, and 2 bases lay outside the gene matches. The CDR3 loop spans 13 amino acids. Germline V gene data show CDR1 as SGHAT and CDR2 as FQNNGV. The CDR3: CASSSDRGDTQYF. The CDR3 DNA sequence: TGTGCCAGCAGCTCGGACAGGGGCGATACGCAGTATTTT.

The chain links TRBV6-6 to TRBJ2-2, with unresolved D. This CDR3 has 16 amino acids. V lost 6 bases and J lost 0, with 14 bases in between. Germline assignment: CDR1 MNHNY and CDR2 SVGAGI (reference sequence). The CDR3 spells CASSLTPGTNTGELFF. The CDR3 bases are TGTGCCAGCAGCCTGACCCCCGGTACGAACACCGGGGAGCTGTTTTTT.

This chain joins TRBV27 and TRBJ1-5, with 8 bases matching TRBD1. CDR1 MNHEY and CDR2 SMNVEV come from the germline V gene (reference sequence). J was trimmed by 3 bases and V by 8 bases; bases with no gene match: 9. The length of the CDR3 is 15 residues. CDR3 residues: CASRPDRGINQPQHF. CDR3 bases: TGTGCCAGCCGACCCGACAGGGGAATCAATCAGCCCCAGCATTTT.

This clone was recorded once. The J gene is TRBJ2-7, the V gene TRBV27, with D hard to call. The CDR3 sequence is 14 residues long. V dropped 2 bases and J dropped 0 bases, with 8 bases sitting between them. CDR1 and CDR2 (germline): MNHEY, SMNVEV (reference sequence). This chain's CDR3 is CASSLTAASYEQYF. The CDR3 nucleotides read TGTGCCAGCAGTTTAACGGCCGCCTCCTACGAGCAGTACTTC.

J is TRBJ2-3 and V is TRBV11-3; possibly TRBD1 for D (7 bases). The CDR3 has 16 residues. Germline assignment: CDR1 SGHNT and CDR2 YENEEA. The ends were cut back, 1 base at V and 0 bases at J, with 11 bases in the middle. CDR3 loop: CASSLGGTVSTDTQYF. The CDR3 DNA sequence: TGTGCCAGCAGCTTAGGCGGGACAGTTAGCACAGATACGCAGTATTTT. The complete variable domain, with remaining parts taken from reference TRBV11-3 and TRBJ2-3, reads EAGVVQSPRYKIIEKKQPVAFWCNPISGHNTLYWYLQNLGQGPELLIRYENEEAVDDSQLPKDRFSAERLKGVDSTLKIQPAELGDSAVYLCASSLGGTVSTDTQYFGPGTRLTVL.

This clone was seen a single time. The chain recombines TRBV28 with TRBJ2-7; a weak D match, TRBD1 (5 bases). The CDR3 has 15 amino acids. The V gene lost 4 bases and the J gene lost 2 bases, with 15 bases spanning the gap. Germline loops: CDR1 MDHEN, CDR2 SYDVKM. The CDR3 reads CASSSPRQITYEQYF. DNA of the CDR3: TGTGCCAGCAGTTCCCCCAGACAGATTACCTACGAGCAGTACTTC.

This chain links TRBV7-3 with TRBJ1-1; perhaps TRBD1 as D (6 bases). The length of the CDR3 is 13 residues. Germline V lookup: CDR1 SGHTA, CDR2 FQGTGA. Trimming took off 5 bases at V and 4 bases at J, with 11 bases between the two ends. The CDR3 region is CASSRGQSTEAFF. As DNA, the CDR3 is TGTGCCAGCAGCCGGGGACAATCCACTGAAGCTTTCTTT.

The chain employs TRBV7-2 and TRBJ2-2, with no clear D. This CDR3 contains 14 residues. CDR1 and CDR2 from the germline V gene are SGHTA and FQGNSA. V was trimmed by 1 base and J by 5 bases, leaving 8 bases between them. The CDR3 sequence: CASSLDLGTGELFF. The CDR3 region has the DNA TGTGCCAGCAGCTTAGATTTAGGAACCGGGGAGCTGTTTTTT. Filled out from reference TRBV7-2 and TRBJ2-2, the complete variable domain reads GAGVSQSPSNKVTEKGKDVELRCDPISGHTALYWYRQSLGQGLEFLIYFQGNSAPDKSGLPSDRFSAERTGGSVSTLTIQRTQQEDSAVYLCASSLDLGTGELFFGEGSRLTVL.

This clone was counted a few times. Other DNA sequences in this sample translate to the same CDR3. The chain employs TRBV19 and TRBJ1-5; D is uncertain. Trimming shortened V by 8 bases and J by 0 bases, and 11 bases separated the two germline ends. The length of the CDR3 is 14 residues. Germline loops: CDR1 LNHDA, CDR2 SQIVND (reference sequence). The CDR3 nucleotides read TGTGCCAGTTCCAACGGGTATAGCAATCAGCCCCAGCATTTT. Its translation is CASSNGYSNQPQHF.

V and J are TRBV7-4 and TRBJ2-2, with TRBD1 matching 8 bases. CDR1 is SGHVT and CDR2 is SQSDAQ in the germline V gene. V was pared by 5 bases and J by 6 bases, with 14 bases of the junction left unmatched. This CDR3 is built from 17 residues. Written as DNA, the CDR3 is TGTGCCAGCAGCCACTCGGAGGACAGGGTAGCGGCCGGGGAGCTGTTTTTT. Translating gives CASSHSEDRVAAGELFF.

V is TRBV18 and J is TRBJ1-1, with TRBD1 identical over 8 bases. Per the germline V gene, CDR1 is KGHSH and CDR2 is LQKENI. This CDR3 spans 14 amino acids. Germline trimming cut 4 bases from V and 6 bases from J; bases unmatched to any gene: 7. The CDR3 sequence is CASSLLQGVAEAFF. The CDR3 DNA sequence: TGTGCCAGCTCACTCCTACAGGGGGTCGCTGAAGCTTTCTTT.

This chain links TRBV5-8 with TRBJ1-2; D is unresolved. The CDR3 contains 15 residues. V gave up 2 bases and J gave up 2 bases, with 13 bases separating them. Germline V gene data show CDR1 as SGHTS and CDR2 as YDEGEE. The CDR3 loop reads CASSLFRDGNYGYTF. CDR3 sequence (DNA): TGTGCCAGCAGCTTATTCCGAGACGGAAACTATGGCTACACCTTC.

This chain uses TRBV2 with TRBJ2-7, with 7 bases lining up with TRBD2. CDR1 SNHLY and CDR2 FYNNEI come from the germline V gene. CDR3 length: 14 residues. Germline trimming cut 6 bases from V and 3 bases from J; bases unmatched to any gene: 8. CDR3 region: CASSRTSRDYEQYF. The CDR3 coding sequence is TGTGCCAGCAGCCGGACTAGTCGGGACTACGAGCAGTACTTC.